This record covers a single T cell receptor (beta chain). The V gene lost 1 base and the J gene lost 3 bases, with 7 bases spanning the gap. Germline V gives CDR1 SQVTM, CDR2 ANQGSEA. The CDR3 length is 13 residues. Repertoires were generated with immunoSEQ multiplex PCR, while TCRdb's copy carries only in-frame clones and drops some. The top ten clones hold approximately 14% of a sample with under 25,000 clones, around four fifths of them seen once. These data come from a study of T cell changes during pregnancy in multiple sclerosis. The receptor's source is a female donor in good health, enrolled as a control in a pregnancy study. The genes are TRBV29-1 and TRBJ2-1; no firm D call. The sample in question was CD8+ T cells from peripheral blood mononuclear cells, obtained in the first trimester of pregnancy. The CDR3 is CSVEVLNYNEQFF. In DNA, the CDR3 is TGCAGCGTTGAAGTTCTAAACTACAATGAGCAGTTCTTC.